This T cell receptor beta chain was captured in a study of blood T cell repertoires in COVID-19 (dated by TCRdb to the early 2020s). For the wider study: Samples from collaborators originated in the United States, Italy and Spain and spanned both the acute and convalescent phases of COVID-19. Where available, HLA class I and class II types were taken from metadata supplied by the sample provider and were not determined by assay-based typing. Deeply sampled blood TCRbeta repertoires from subjects exposed to, actively infected with, or recovered from COVID-19 were included in the dataset. The prospective study material was composed of cDNA or gDNA derived from T cells, B-cell-depleted T cells, or PBMCs. The samples were drawn from two sources: the first 160 participants of the ongoing ImmuneRACE study, and 1,254 subjects contributed by 6 global collaborators. The repertoires were released in a freely available public database intended as a resource for research on the immune response to SARS-CoV-2. Nearly every sample came with metadata listing a de-identified subject ID, COVID-19 status, age in years and sex. The research as a whole found: How much clinical and demographic metadata was included differed by source and by participant, and the metadata was provided uncurated.

In the case of this clone: Which antigen it targets is not known. Base-call qualities are not available, and no considerably larger clone is one nucleotide away.

At the junction V is shortened by 4 bases and J by 0 bases; bases outside the gene matches: 7. CDR3 length: 16 amino acids, cysteine to phenylalanine. The CDR3 DNA has 48 bases and is translated from base 1. The germline V gene provides CDR1 SGHTA and CDR2 FQGNSA. The immunoSEQ Assay, a bias-controlled multiplex PCR, was used to amplify TCRbeta CDR3 regions from genomic DNA. On the study's bioinformatics: The number of nucleated cells in each sample was estimated from the amplification of reference gene primers within the assay. To quantify the absolute abundance of each unique TCRbeta CDR3 rearrangement, sequence reads were collapsed and filtered. For each sample, productive Simpson clonality was calculated by taking the square root of Simpson's diversity index across productive rearrangements. TCRdb provides this immuneACCESS table in a form limited to in-frame rearrangements. Some clones are lacking; in checked studies, under half of them reflect an unresolved V gene, and why the rest are absent is not known. The V and J calls and the clone size are those of that table, but D and trimming were determined from the DNA. This sample lists some 45,000 clones; about 83% were detected once. The ten largest clones represent over 7% of the sample.

The collaborating institutions used their own protocols to collect whole blood in K2EDTA tubes. For TCRbeta analysis, collaborators shipped samples as frozen whole blood, isolated PBMCs, or DNA extracted from either of those sample types. The sample comprised peripheral blood. This receptor chain uses TRBV7-2 and TRBJ2-7, with 9 bases aligning to TRBD2. This TCR was sampled from a man older than 75 in a cohort sampled during active COVID-19. CDR3 protein: CASSSLTSGRSYEQYF. Read as DNA, the sequence is TGTGCCAGCAGCTCATTGACTAGCGGCCGCTCCTACGAGCAGTACTTC.